This is a list of T cell receptor beta chains from one sample in a study of T cells in Graves' hyperthyroidism and ophthalmopathy. TCRdb re-called the multiplex PCR reads with MiXCR, one entry per CDR3 protein. The table shows some 600,000 distinct CDR3 sequences, with 11% to 15% occurring only once. Sequenced input: blood. These receptors all stem from a woman in her twenties or thirties with Graves' hyperthyroidism that later progressed to Graves' ophthalmopathy. CDR3s leave out the opening cysteine and the closing phenylalanine or tryptophan.

V	J	CDR3
TRBV7-9	TRBJ2-4	ASSLDERRIQY
TRBV4-1	TRBJ1-5	ASSLAGQGSQPQH
TRBV18	TRBJ2-5	ASSPNGGREETQY
TRBV7-9	TRBJ2-1	ASSLALGTSGRATDEQF
TRBV7-2	TRBJ2-2	ASTTTWNTGELF
TRBV29-1	TRBJ1-1	SVGRDLWSEAF
TRBV6-2/TRBV6-3	TRBJ2-7	ASSPLGFYEQY
TRBV28	TRBJ1-1	ASSLGVFRGKTEAF
TRBV11-1	TRBJ2-1	ASSPALEKKNEQF
TRBV6-1	TRBJ2-7	ASLRIFPYEQY
TRBV11-2	TRBJ2-3	ASSFGAISTDTQY
TRBV28	TRBJ2-1	ASSLWSGSSYNEQF
TRBV29-1	TRBJ2-1	SADPAASGSPLNEQF
TRBV4-3	TRBJ1-1	ASSQDMGQGWNTEAF
TRBV4-1	TRBJ2-3	ASSRHTTGDGADTQY
TRBV6-2/TRBV6-3	TRBJ2-1	ASRSLRGTRGQF
TRBV10-3	TRBJ1-6	AIRKDSENSPLH
TRBV10-3	TRBJ2-7	AISKLTGTSSEQY
TRBV7-9	TRBJ1-2	ASSLVGRGSLYGYT
TRBV27	TRBJ2-6	ASSSSSHSGANVLT
TRBV19	TRBJ2-1	ASSMGTSGSKL
TRBV6-2/TRBV6-3	TRBJ2-7	ASEHEGYYYEQY
TRBV20-1	TRBJ1-1	SARDSPSSTEAF
TRBV28	TRBJ1-5	ASSRTGEGDNQPQH
TRBV7-2	TRBJ2-3	ASSSFSGSEAGTQY
TRBV6-5	TRBJ2-3	ASSLPWTSGRGVRTDTQY
TRBV6-2/TRBV6-3	TRBJ1-5	ASSPRDIDNQPQH
TRBV15	TRBJ2-1	ATSRTSGSYNEQF
TRBV6-5	TRBJ2-7	ASSYSITIGTGEQY
TRBV6-1	TRBJ2-2	ASSFQWGNTGELF
TRBV5-1	TRBJ2-1	ASSSGLLRDNEQF
TRBV28	TRBJ1-5	ASSLTPPRQVNQPRH
TRBV3-1	TRBJ1-2	ASSLLGSNYGYT
TRBV29-1	TRBJ2-1	SYTGTGNEQF
TRBV6-5	TRBJ2-2	ASSYGLAAPNGELF
TRBV6-1	TRBJ1-4	ASSEHQKNEKLF
TRBV14	TRBJ2-3	ASSQAAAGVSDTQY
TRBV15	TRBJ1-2	ATSRDLTGGYT
TRBV7-2	TRBJ2-1	ASSPGLAGVVEQF
TRBV7-9	TRBJ1-2	ASSLAGASGNSGYT
TRBV19	TRBJ2-7	ASSIRDRDRYEQY
TRBV9	TRBJ2-5	ASSDSYLKTQY
TRBV24-1	TRBJ2-3	ATSDPRGREGLTDTQY